The next 17 T cell receptor beta chains were all read from a single sample in a study of CD8+CD57+ T cells in acquired aplastic anemia. Patients sequenced had flow cytometry evidence of CD8+CD57+ cell expansion. Genomic DNA provided the template from which TCR beta VDJ and CDR3 profiles were obtained. TCRdb re-called the reads through MiXCR, storing one row per CDR3 protein. The table shows about 190,000 distinct CDR3 sequences, with 48% occurring only once. The sequencing sample was made of sorted CD4+, CD8+, or CD8+CD57+ T cells (not recorded which) from PBMCs. The receptors stem from a human donor with aplastic anemia.

This clonotype was detected many times. The J gene is TRBJ2-6, the V gene TRBV5-1; 7 bases match TRBD1. Germline trimming cut 3 bases from V and 9 bases from J; bases unmatched to any gene: 12. The V gene's germline CDR1 is SGHRS and CDR2 YFSETQ. The CDR3 runs to 16 residues. CDR3 amino acids: CASSSQGLEMINVLTF. CDR3 DNA sequence: TGCGCCAGCAGCTCACAGGGGCTCGAGATGATCAACGTCCTGACTTTC. The variable domain in full, with the rest retrieved from reference TRBV5-1 and TRBJ2-6, is KAGVTQTPRYLIKTRGQQVTLSCSPISGHRSVSWYQQTPGQGLQFLFEYFSETQRNKGNFPGRFSGRQFSNSRSEMNVSTLELGDSALYLCASSSQGLEMINVLTFGAGSRLTVL.

This clonotype was seen a few times. The V call is TRBV3-1, the J call TRBJ1-1; D uncertain. The CDR3 extends over 18 amino acids. Looked up from germline, CDR1 is LGHDT and CDR2 is YNNKEL (reference sequence). Trimming took off 5 bases at V and 3 bases at J, with 25 bases between the two ends. CDR3 bases: TGTGCCAGCAGCTGGAGACGAGTAGGTAGACTCGGCGACACTGAAGCTTTCTTT. Amino acids: CASSWRRVGRLGDTEAFF. The whole variable domain, filled in from reference TRBV3-1 and TRBJ1-1, reads DTAVSQTPKYLVTQMGNDKSIKCEQNLGHDTMYWYKQDSKKFLKIMFSYNNKELIINETVPNRFSPKSPDKAHLNLHINSLELGDSAVYFCASSWRRVGRLGDTEAFFGQGTRLTVV.

This rearrangement joins TRBV27 to TRBJ1-4; 8 nucleotides match TRBD1. Germline lookup yields CDR1 MNHEY and CDR2 SMNVEV (reference sequence). The CDR3 has 14 amino acids. The V gene end was trimmed by 10 bases and the J gene end by 4 bases; junction bases not matched to a gene: 8. CDR3 amino acids: CATARTGLNEKLFF. DNA of the CDR3: TGTGCCACCGCCCGGACAGGGCTTAATGAAAAACTGTTTTTT.

CDR3 amino acids: CSASEGGVGNTIYF. The CDR3 region has the DNA TGCAGTGCTAGTGAGGGAGGCGTAGGAAACACCATATATTTT. The rearrangement links TRBV20-1 to TRBJ1-3, with D uncertain. V shed 3 bases and J shed 4 bases, with 13 bases lying between them. Germline CDR1 is DFQATT and CDR2 is SNEGSKA (reference sequence). The CDR3 spans 14 residues.

V is TRBV7-9 and J is TRBJ2-3; D remains ambiguous. CDR3 length: 13 amino acids. The germline V gene has CDR1 SEHNR and CDR2 FQNEAQ (reference sequence). The V and J ends lost 5 bases and 9 bases respectively, with 15 bases between them. CDR3 nucleotides: TGTGCCAGCAGCATATTACCCTCAAGGACGCAGTATTTT. Translated: CASSILPSRTQYF. The whole variable domain, filled in from reference TRBV7-9 and TRBJ2-3, reads DTGVSQNPRHKITKRGQNVTFRCDPISEHNRLYWYRQTLGQGPEFLTYFQNEAQLEKSRLLSDRFSAERPKGSFSTLEIQRTEQGDSAMYLCASSILPSRTQYFGPGTRLTVL.

There are many counts of this clonotype. V gene TRBV10-3 combines with J gene TRBJ2-3; the D gene could be TRBD1 or TRBD2 (5 bases each). The CDR3 covers 15 residues. Germline V CDR1 and CDR2: ENHRY, SYGVKD. Trimming cost V 5 bases and J 0 bases, with 12 bases left between them. CDR3 region: CAISKGTASTDTQYF. CDR3 nucleotides: TGTGCCATCAGTAAAGGGACGGCTAGCACAGATACGCAGTATTTT.

V and J are TRBV15 and TRBJ2-5, with a tentative D call TRBD1 (5 bases). Between the trimmed V and J ends, which lost 1 base and 0 bases, there was a span of 9 bases. The CDR3 runs 15 residues. Germline V gene lookup returns CDR1 LNHNV and CDR2 YYDKDF (reference sequence). The CDR3 reads CATSRGGRDQETQYF. Written as DNA, the CDR3 is TGTGCCACCAGCAGAGGGGGCCGTGACCAAGAGACCCAGTACTTC. Filled out from reference TRBV15 and TRBJ2-5, the complete variable domain reads DAMVIQNPRYQVTQFGKPVTLSCSQTLNHNVMYWYQQKSSQAPKLLFHYYDKDFNNEADTPDNFQSRRPNTSFCFLDIRSPGLGDTAMYLCATSRGGRDQETQYFGPGTRLLVL.

The rearrangement uses TRBV24-1 and TRBJ1-6, with 8 bases matching TRBD1. This CDR3 contains 16 residues. Germline V gene data show CDR1 as KGHDR and CDR2 as SFDVKD. The V and J ends lost 2 bases and 7 bases, in that order; junction bases with no gene match: 6. The CDR3 here is CATSDSRTGWNSPLHF. DNA of the CDR3: TGTGCCACCAGTGATTCCCGGACAGGGTGGAATTCACCCCTCCACTTT.

The V call is TRBV20-1, the J call TRBJ2-1; 9 bases align to TRBD2. V was clipped by 7 bases and J by 7 bases; unmatched bases: 8. The CDR3 loop spans 13 amino acids. Germline V lookup: CDR1 DFQATT, CDR2 SNEGSKA (reference sequence). In DNA form, the CDR3 reads TGCAGTGAATTAGCGGGAGCTCGGAATGAGCAGTTCTTC. Translation gives CSELAGARNEQFF.

This clonotype has just a few counts. The J gene is TRBJ1-2, the V gene TRBV30; 8 bases are a match to TRBD1. The CDR3 has 14 amino acids. Germline CDR1 reads GTSNPN; CDR2 reads SVGIG (reference sequence). Germline trimming cut 3 bases from V and 2 bases from J; bases unmatched to any gene: 5. The CDR3 is CAWSRTGLNYGYTF. In nucleotides, the CDR3 is TGTGCCTGGAGCCGGACAGGGCTAAACTATGGCTACACCTTC.

J is TRBJ1-5 and V is TRBV27; D ambiguous. V shed 8 bases and J shed 8 bases, with 22 bases lying between them. CDR1 is MNHEY, CDR2 SMNVEV, per germline (reference sequence). CDR3 length: 15 residues. CDR3 nucleotide sequence: TGTGCCAGCCTATCCGGCCCTCCACGAGTGGAGCCCCAGCATTTT. Its protein product is CASLSGPPRVEPQHF.

The chain carries TRBV25-1 and TRBJ2-7; the match to TRBD2 covers 9 bases. Germline loops: CDR1 MGHDK, CDR2 SYGVNS. Unmatched junction bases numbered 8, after V lost 2 bases and J lost 0 bases. The CDR3 extends over 17 amino acids. CDR3 residues: CASSEASGTPSSYEQYF. The CDR3 DNA reads as TGTGCCAGCAGTGAAGCTAGCGGGACACCGAGCTCCTACGAGCAGTACTTC.

The CDR3 here is CASSLQGGPYEQYF. The CDR3 DNA sequence: TGTGCCAGCAGCTTGCAAGGGGGCCCCTACGAGCAGTACTTC. V usage is TRBV5-4 and J usage is TRBJ2-7; 7 bases line up with TRBD1. V gave up 1 base and J gave up 2 bases; unmatched junction bases: 3. This CDR3 is 14 amino acids long. CDR1 is SGHNT, CDR2 YYREEE, per germline (reference sequence). Complete variable domain (other parts from reference TRBV5-4 and TRBJ2-7): ETGVTQSPTHLIKTRGQQVTLRCSSQSGHNTVSWYQQALGQGPQFIFQYYREEENGRGNFPPRFSGLQFPNYSSELNVNALELDDSALYLCASSLQGGPYEQYFGPGTRLTVT.

Note on this clonotype: This sequence may be a read error, since a much larger clone differs from it by one base. This chain links TRBV4-3 with TRBJ1-3; D ambiguous. The CDR3 spans 14 residues. Germline CDR1 reads LGHNA; CDR2 reads YSLEER. The CDR3 here is CASSQEPLGNTICF. CDR3 DNA: TGCGCCAGCAGCCAAGAGCCCCTTGGAAACACCATATGTTTT.

This clonotype has only one observation. The chain links TRBV15 to TRBJ1-5; tentatively, D is TRBD1 (6 bases). The CDR3 is 16 amino acids. Trimming took off 3 bases at V and 1 base at J, with 13 bases between the two ends. The germline V gene encodes CDR1 LNHNV and CDR2 YYDKDF (reference sequence). CDR3 nucleotides: TGTGCCACCAGCAGTGCTTTAAGGGGGAGCAATCAGCCCCAGCATTTT. Its translation is CATSSALRGSNQPQHF. The full variable domain, in which reference TRBV15 and TRBJ1-5 provide the parts outside the CDR3, is DAMVIQNPRYQVTQFGKPVTLSCSQTLNHNVMYWYQQKSSQAPKLLFHYYDKDFNNEADTPDNFQSRRPNTSFCFLDIRSPGLGDTAMYLCATSSALRGSNQPQHFGDGTRLSIL.

As for this clonotype: A much larger clone is a single base away; this may be a read error. The genes are TRBV2 and TRBJ1-2; no clear D gene. CDR3 length: 15 amino acids. Germline V gene lookup returns CDR1 SNHLY and CDR2 FYNNEI. The CDR3 nucleotides are TGCGCCAGCAGCCAAGATTTGAGGATAGACTATGGCTACACCTTC. It translates to CASSQDLRIDYGYTF.

For this clonotype: A read error may explain this, as a much larger clone is one base away. The chain links TRBV6-1 to TRBJ2-1; D may be TRBD2 (5 bases). The CDR3 has 12 amino acids. Between the trimmed V and J ends, which lost 6 bases and 11 bases, there was a span of 14 bases. Germline assignment: CDR1 MNHNS and CDR2 SASEGT. The CDR3 DNA reads as TGTGCCAGCAGCTTAGATCCGGGGAAGCAGTTCTTC. Its translation: CASSLDPGKQFF.